This TCR beta chain was documented in a study of T-cell reconstitution after alpha-beta-depleted transplantation in children. Study-wide points: Among T cells one year after transplant, newly produced cells accounted for most counts and diversity. Diversity of TCRbeta at day 60 was high in some patients, arising from surviving recipient T cells and thymic progenitors. About two months after transplant, alpha-beta T cells reportedly came from several hundred expanded graft clones.

Unique molecular identifiers were used to barcode this TCRbeta library. TCRdb reprocessed the PCR reads with MiXCR, giving one entry per CDR3 protein. The top ten hold roughly 15% of the sample, which has 500,000 or so distinct CDR3 sequences, more than 9.5% seen once. The CDR3 is made up of 19 amino acids. The J segment lost 0 bases and the V segment lost 5 bases, leaving 14 bases of the junction unmatched. Germline V lookup: CDR1 SGHRS, CDR2 YFSETQ. Details on this clonotype: Its antigen is as yet unknown.

The chain has TRBV5-1 and TRBJ2-6; 7 bases are a match to TRBD2. The TCR originated in a female patient under 10 years old who had a stem cell transplant for aplastic anemia, so the T cells may come from the graft donor. Sequenced here: PBMCs, mostly from graft donor cells, sampled 180 days after TCRalphabeta/CD19-depleted stem cell transplant. The CDR3 DNA is TGCGCCAGCAGTTATTTCGGGGGGACGCATGACTCTGGGGCCAACGTCCTGACTTTC. It translates to CASSYFGGTHDSGANVLTF.